The 30 T cell receptor beta chains listed next were all sequenced from one sample in a study of identical twins. Via MiXCR, TCRdb re-called the 5' RACE reads, giving one row per CDR3 protein. The table records about 220,000 distinct CDR3 sequences, over 5% of them present only once. The same data also went into a second study, on T cells expressing NK-cell markers.

The source material was CD8+ T cells sorted from blood. All receptors derive from a woman between 18 and 29 years old in good health.

The table lists this clonotype with a few counts. V usage is TRBV9 and J usage is TRBJ2-7; 7 bases agree with TRBD1. CDR3 length: 13 amino acids. CDR1 and CDR2 from the germline V gene are SGDLS and YYNGEE. V was pared by 4 bases and J by 3 bases, with 4 bases of the junction left unmatched. The chain's CDR3 is CASSFRDSYEQYF. CDR3 DNA sequence: TGTGCCAGCAGCTTCCGGGACAGCTACGAGCAGTACTTC.

Worth noting for this clonotype: A much more abundant neighbour one base away suggests this may be a read error. This chain connects TRBV7-9 to TRBJ1-1, with D perhaps matching TRBD1 (5 bases). The length of the CDR3 is 14 residues. Trimming took off 1 base at V and 4 bases at J, with 10 bases between the two ends. From germline, CDR1 is SEHNR and CDR2 FQNEAQ (reference sequence). The CDR3 nucleotides read TGTGCCAGCAGCTTAGAAGGGGAGAGCACTGAAGCTTTCTTT. Protein product: CASSLEGESTEAFF.

This clonotype turned up a few times. The chain recombines TRBV19 with TRBJ1-5; D remains ambiguous. The germline V gene has CDR1 LNHDA and CDR2 SQIVND (reference sequence). The CDR3 has 16 amino acids. Trimming cost V 3 bases and J 1 base, with 13 bases left between them. CDR3 protein: CASSIIFVGSNQPQHF. The CDR3 region has the DNA TGTGCCAGTAGTATTATCTTCGTGGGGAGCAATCAGCCCCAGCATTTT.

The chain is built from TRBV5-1 and TRBJ2-7; tentative D call: TRBD2 (6 bases). V was pared by 0 bases and J by 3 bases, with 13 bases between. The CDR3 totals 15 residues. Germline lookup yields CDR1 SGHRS and CDR2 YFSETQ. The CDR3 nucleotides are TGCGCCAGCAGCTTGGGTGGCGGGGTGCTCTACGAGCAGTACTTC. It is translated as CASSLGGGVLYEQYF.

The sample holds many counts of this clonotype. The chain joins TRBV6-1 to TRBJ2-6; D not certain. This CDR3 is built from 14 residues. Germline CDR1 MNHNS, CDR2 SASEGT. Trimming pared 1 base from V and 4 bases from J, leaving 5 bases between. Here the CDR3 reads CASSEGDGANVLTF. CDR3 sequence (DNA): TGTGCCAGCAGTGAAGGAGACGGGGCCAACGTCCTGACTTTC.

The chain uses TRBV20-1 and TRBJ2-3; 9 bases fit TRBD2. The CDR3 has 14 residues. Germline V gene data show CDR1 as DFQATT and CDR2 as SNEGSKA (reference sequence). After removal of 8 bases from V and 4 bases from J, the junction contained 10 bases not matched to a gene. CDR3 DNA sequence: TGCAGTTCTACTGAGCGGGGGGACCCAGATACGCAGTATTTT. Its translation: CSSTERGDPDTQYF.

The chain's CDR3 is CASITALAGGRTDTQYF. The CDR3 region has the DNA TGCGCCAGCATTACAGCGCTAGCGGGGGGAAGAACAGATACGCAGTATTTT. The rearrangement joins TRBV23-1 to TRBJ2-3; the match to TRBD2 covers 11 bases. TRBV23-1 is an ORF; its function is uncertain. CDR3 length: 17 amino acids. V lost 7 bases, J lost 3 bases, and 12 bases stayed unmatched.

In regard to this clonotype: A read error may account for a junction end that differs from germline. The chain employs TRBV27 and TRBJ2-1; D ambiguous. The CDR3 sequence is 16 residues long. Germline V gene sequence: CDR1 MNHEY, CDR2 SMNVEV (reference sequence). CDR3 loop: CANSAFDASSYNEQFF. The CDR3 DNA reads as TGTGCCAACAGTGCCTTTGATGCTAGCTCCTACAATGAGCAGTTCTTC.

This clonotype was observed a few times. The chain uses TRBV6-1 and TRBJ2-5, with D perhaps TRBD1 (6 bases). Trimming left V 5 bases short and J 5 bases short, with 18 bases between. Looked up from germline, CDR1 is MNHNS and CDR2 is SASEGT. The CDR3 sequence is 15 residues long. The CDR3 reads CASSPPPGAGETQYF. Written as DNA, the CDR3 is TGTGCCAGCAGTCCACCCCCAGGGGCCGGGGAGACCCAGTACTTC.

This clonotype has more than one count but fewer than ten. The V gene is TRBV5-6, the J gene TRBJ1-2, with unresolved D. The CDR3 is 14 amino acids. Germline CDR1 SGHDT, CDR2 YYEEEE. The V and J ends lost 1 base and 2 bases respectively, with 9 bases between them. CDR3 in amino acids: CASSLQLLNYGYTF. The CDR3, as DNA: TGTGCCAGCAGCTTGCAGTTATTAAACTATGGCTACACCTTC. Drawing the rest from reference TRBV5-6 and TRBJ1-2, the complete variable domain is DAGVTQSPTHLIKTRGQQVTLRCSPKSGHDTVSWYQQALGQGPQFIFQYYEEEERQRGNFPDRFSGHQFPNYSSELNVNALLLGDSALYLCASSLQLLNYGYTFGSGTRLTVV.

This clonotype was seen many times. The V gene is TRBV7-9, the J gene TRBJ1-4; 7 bases align to TRBD1. Germline V CDR1 and CDR2: SEHNR, FQNEAQ (reference sequence). The J segment lost 3 bases and the V segment lost 6 bases, leaving 4 bases of the junction unmatched. The CDR3 length is 14 residues. CDR3 sequence: CASRTGRPNEKLFF. DNA for the CDR3: TGTGCCAGCAGGACAGGGCGACCTAATGAAAAACTGTTTTTT. The full variable domain, with the rest looked up from reference TRBV7-9 and TRBJ1-4, is DTGVSQNPRHKITKRGQNVTFRCDPISEHNRLYWYRQTLGQGPEFLTYFQNEAQLEKSRLLSDRFSAERPKGSFSTLEIQRTEQGDSAMYLCASRTGRPNEKLFFGSGTQLSVL.

This clonotype was found many times. Here the CDR3 DNA reads TGTGCCAGCAGTCGAAGCGAAGGGACAACGTACGAGCAGTACTTC. This gives the protein CASSRSEGTTYEQYF. J is TRBJ2-7 and V is TRBV12-3 or TRBV12-4; D is possibly TRBD1 (6 bases). The CDR3 is made up of 15 amino acids. The V end lost 5 bases, the J end lost 4 bases, and 18 bases lay between the germline ends.

This clonotype has ten or more counts. V usage is TRBV6-1 and J usage is TRBJ2-7; D unclear. The CDR3 contains 14 residues. Germline assignment: CDR1 MNHNS and CDR2 SASEGT. Deletions cut 6 bases from V and 4 bases from J, with 16 bases between. The CDR3 is CASRVGMMTYEQYF. CDR3 in DNA: TGTGCCAGCAGGGTGGGTATGATGACATACGAGCAGTACTTC.

The chain joins TRBV4-2 to TRBJ2-5, with a possible D match to TRBD2 (6 bases). V was trimmed by 0 bases and J by 4 bases, leaving 12 bases between them. Germline CDR1 and CDR2: LGHNA and YNFKEQ. CDR3 length: 15 amino acids. CDR3 region: CASSQEEGPPETQYF. In nucleotides, the CDR3 is TGTGCCAGCAGCCAAGAGGAGGGGCCGCCAGAGACCCAGTACTTC.

This clonotype showed up just a few times. This sequence joins TRBV3-1 and TRBJ2-2, with D possibly TRBD1 on 5 matching bases. Trimming stripped 3 bases from V and 6 bases from J, with 14 bases between. Germline assignment: CDR1 LGHDT and CDR2 YNNKEL (reference sequence). This CDR3 comprises 15 residues. The DNA for the CDR3 is TGTGCCAGCAGCCACCTTACTCAGGGATCCGGGGAGCTGTTTTTT. Encoded protein: CASSHLTQGSGELFF.

V usage is TRBV9 and J usage is TRBJ2-7; D not resolved. The CDR3 totals 16 residues. CDR1 SGDLS and CDR2 YYNGEE come from the germline V gene. The germline V and J ends were trimmed by 3 bases and 1 base, with 17 bases remaining between them. The CDR3, as DNA: TGTGCCAGCAGCGATTCAGGTTCCAGCCCTTCCTACGAGCAGTACTTC. Protein product: CASSDSGSSPSYEQYF.

In this sample, this clonotype turned up a few times. The rearrangement uses TRBV12-5 and TRBJ2-3; 9 positions match TRBD1. The CDR3 contains 16 residues. CDR1 and CDR2 (germline): LGHNT, FRNRAP. V was clipped by 7 bases and J by 2 bases; unmatched bases: 10. The chain's CDR3 is CASAQRNRGPTDTQYF. The CDR3 DNA is TGTGCTAGTGCTCAAAGAAACAGGGGGCCCACAGATACGCAGTATTTT.

This clonotype was found many times. The V call is TRBV7-8, the J call TRBJ2-7, with D unresolved. CDR1 SGHVS and CDR2 FQNEAQ come from the germline V gene. This CDR3 spans 12 amino acids. The V and J ends lost 4 bases and 5 bases respectively, with 9 bases between them. The chain's CDR3 is CASSSYPDEQYF. CDR3 bases: TGTGCCAGCAGCTCATATCCGGACGAGCAGTACTTC.

Many counts were recorded for this clonotype. The chain has TRBV10-2 and TRBJ1-2; a possible D gene is TRBD1 (5 bases). The CDR3 runs to 12 residues. Trimming cost V 7 bases and J 7 bases, with 13 bases left between them. CDR1 and CDR2 from the germline V gene are WSHSY and SAAADI. In DNA form, the CDR3 reads TGCGCCAGCAATCGGGGCTTAGGTGGCTACACCTTC. It codes for CASNRGLGGYTF.

This clonotype occurred a few times. This chain connects TRBV27 to TRBJ2-3; TRBD2 is a possible D gene (6 bases). In germline, CDR1 is MNHEY, CDR2 SMNVEV (reference sequence). The CDR3 runs to 16 residues. The V end lost 2 bases, the J end lost 2 bases, and 14 bases lay between the germline ends. This chain's CDR3 is CASSLGPGDYTDTQYF. CDR3 DNA sequence: TGTGCCAGCAGTTTAGGACCGGGAGACTACACAGATACGCAGTATTTT.

The chain employs TRBV27 and TRBJ2-7; the D gene is possibly TRBD2 (5 bases). The CDR3 consists of 13 residues. Germline assignment: CDR1 MNHEY and CDR2 SMNVEV (reference sequence). V lost 5 bases and J lost 5, with 13 bases in between. CDR3: CASSGTGWDEQYF. DNA of the CDR3: TGTGCCAGCAGTGGAACGGGATGGGACGAGCAGTACTTC.

This clonotype showed up just a few times. The CDR3 loop reads CASSNRTGDFQETQYF. CDR3 DNA sequence: TGTGCCAGCAGTAATCGGACAGGAGACTTCCAAGAGACCCAGTACTTC. This rearrangement joins TRBV27 to TRBJ2-5, with 7 bases fitting TRBD1. Germline values: CDR1 MNHEY, CDR2 SMNVEV (reference sequence). V dropped 5 bases and J dropped 1; count of bases not matched to a gene: 10. CDR3 length: 16 residues.

V usage is TRBV12-3 or TRBV12-4 and J usage is TRBJ2-6; D is perhaps TRBD1 (6 bases). V was pared by 6 bases and J by 4 bases, with 10 bases between. CDR3 length equals 14 residues. CDR3 nucleotide sequence: TGTGCCAGCAGACAGGGTACCGGGGCCAACGTCCTGACTTTC. Protein product: CASRQGTGANVLTF.

The sample holds many counts of this clonotype. This chain links TRBV5-6 with TRBJ1-1; D not certain. Deletions cut 0 bases from V and 3 bases from J, with 3 bases between. This CDR3 has 12 amino acids. Per the germline V gene, CDR1 is SGHDT and CDR2 is YYEEEE. The CDR3 sequence: CASSLADTEAFF. The CDR3, as DNA: TGTGCCAGCAGCTTGGCGGACACTGAAGCTTTCTTT.

This clonotype occurred a few times. The chain employs TRBV6-2 or TRBV6-3 and TRBJ2-7, with 7 bases aligning to TRBD2. The CDR3 is made up of 17 amino acids. Trimming at V came to 2 bases and at J to 4 bases, leaving 14 bases not matched to a gene. Germline CDR1 MNHEY, CDR2 SVGEGT. The CDR3, as DNA: TGTGCCAGCAGTTACGGCGTGGGCAGGGAGGGAACTTACGAGCAGTACTTC. It translates to CASSYGVGREGTYEQYF.

This clonotype was seen only a few times. The chain recombines TRBV7-9 with TRBJ1-1; 7 bases match TRBD1. Germline lookup yields CDR1 SEHNR and CDR2 FQNEAQ (reference sequence). The J segment lost 7 bases and the V segment lost 1 base, leaving 9 bases of the junction unmatched. CDR3 length equals 15 residues. CDR3 loop: CASSLGEGARDEAFF. DNA for the CDR3: TGTGCCAGCAGCTTAGGCGAGGGGGCGCGAGATGAAGCTTTCTTT.

The chain combines TRBV5-1 with TRBJ2-1; D call uncertain. The germline V gene has CDR1 SGHRS and CDR2 YFSETQ. V was pared by 4 bases and J by 7 bases, with 15 bases between. The CDR3 has 14 amino acids. This CDR3 is CASSMVNPENEQFF. The DNA of the CDR3 is TGCGCCAGCAGCATGGTCAACCCGGAAAATGAGCAGTTCTTC.

This clonotype was observed a few times. The CDR3 loop reads CASSRAVINSPLHF. The CDR3 nucleotides are TGTGCCAGCAGTAGGGCGGTAATTAATTCACCCCTCCACTTT. This chain connects TRBV7-8 to TRBJ1-6; D ambiguous. Trimming shortened V by 6 bases and J by 6 bases, and 12 bases separated the two germline ends. The CDR3 spans 14 residues. The germline V gene has CDR1 SGHVS and CDR2 FQNEAQ.

The gene calls are TRBV27 and TRBJ1-4; TRBD1 aligns across 7 bases. This CDR3 region has 14 residues. V trimming: 7 bases; J trimming: 4 bases; junction bases outside the gene matches: 6. The V gene's germline CDR1 is MNHEY and CDR2 SMNVEV (reference sequence). The CDR3: CASKIQGINEKLFF. CDR3 nucleotide sequence: TGTGCCAGCAAGATACAGGGGATTAATGAAAAACTGTTTTTT.

The chain has TRBV10-3 and TRBJ1-2; tentatively, D is TRBD1 (6 bases). Trimming cost V 6 bases and J 2 bases, with 13 bases left between them. This CDR3 spans 14 amino acids. Per germline, CDR1 ENHRY and CDR2 SYGVKD. The CDR3 sequence is CAISRDIENYGYTF. CDR3 bases: TGTGCCATCAGCCGGGACATCGAAAACTATGGCTACACCTTC.